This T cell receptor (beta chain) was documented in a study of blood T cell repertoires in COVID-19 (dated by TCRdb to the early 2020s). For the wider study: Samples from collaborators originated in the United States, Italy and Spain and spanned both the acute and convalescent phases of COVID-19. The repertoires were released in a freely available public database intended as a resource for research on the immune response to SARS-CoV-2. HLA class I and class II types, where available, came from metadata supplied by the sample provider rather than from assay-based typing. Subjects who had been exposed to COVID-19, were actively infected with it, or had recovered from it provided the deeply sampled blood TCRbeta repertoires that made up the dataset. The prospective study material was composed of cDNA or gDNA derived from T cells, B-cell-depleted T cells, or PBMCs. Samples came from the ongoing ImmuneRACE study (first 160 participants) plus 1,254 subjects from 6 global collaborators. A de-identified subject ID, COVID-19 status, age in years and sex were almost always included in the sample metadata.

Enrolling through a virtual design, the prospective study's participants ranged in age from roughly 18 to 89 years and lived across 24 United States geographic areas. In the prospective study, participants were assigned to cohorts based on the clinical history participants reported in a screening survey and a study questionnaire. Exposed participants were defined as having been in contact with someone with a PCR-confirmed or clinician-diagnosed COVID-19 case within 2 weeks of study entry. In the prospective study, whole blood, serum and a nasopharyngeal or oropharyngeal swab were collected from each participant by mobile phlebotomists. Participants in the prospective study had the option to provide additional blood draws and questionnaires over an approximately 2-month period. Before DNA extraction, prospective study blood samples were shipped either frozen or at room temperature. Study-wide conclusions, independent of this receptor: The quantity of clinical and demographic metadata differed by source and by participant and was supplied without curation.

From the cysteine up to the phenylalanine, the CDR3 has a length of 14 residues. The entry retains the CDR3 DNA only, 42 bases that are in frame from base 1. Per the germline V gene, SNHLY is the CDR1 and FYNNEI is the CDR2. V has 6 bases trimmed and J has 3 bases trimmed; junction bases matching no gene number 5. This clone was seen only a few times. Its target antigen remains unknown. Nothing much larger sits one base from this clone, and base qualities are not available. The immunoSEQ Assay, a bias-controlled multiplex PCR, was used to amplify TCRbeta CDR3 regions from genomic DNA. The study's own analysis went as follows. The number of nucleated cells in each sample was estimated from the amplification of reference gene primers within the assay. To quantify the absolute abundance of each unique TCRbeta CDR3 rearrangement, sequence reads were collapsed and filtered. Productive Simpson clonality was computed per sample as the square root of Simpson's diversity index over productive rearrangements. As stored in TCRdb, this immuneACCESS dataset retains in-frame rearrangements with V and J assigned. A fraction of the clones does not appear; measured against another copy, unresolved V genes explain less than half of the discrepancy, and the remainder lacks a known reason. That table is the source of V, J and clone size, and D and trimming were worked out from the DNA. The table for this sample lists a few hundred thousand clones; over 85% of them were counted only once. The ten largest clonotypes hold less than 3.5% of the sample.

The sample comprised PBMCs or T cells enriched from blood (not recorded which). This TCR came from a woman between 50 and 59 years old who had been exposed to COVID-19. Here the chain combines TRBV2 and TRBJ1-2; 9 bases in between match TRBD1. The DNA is TGTGCCAGCAGGGGACAGGGAAGGGACTATGGCTACACCTTC. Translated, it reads CASRGQGRDYGYTF.